The 17 T cell receptor beta chains reported below all come from one sample, sequenced in a study of shared clonotypes between healthy human individuals. Clones were read by immunoSEQ multiplex PCR, and TCRdb kept only the in-frame ones, dropping some. The sample has some 1.5 million clones, more than 95% seen once. Sequenced: naive CD4+ T cells sorted from blood. Sample subset: CD45RA+ positively selected. These TCRs come from a man aged 25 to 45 in good health.

This clone appeared once. The rearrangement links TRBV7-8 to TRBJ2-7; D is undetermined. This CDR3 region has 15 residues. Germline V gives CDR1 SGHVS, CDR2 FQNEAQ. The germline V and J ends were trimmed by 0 bases and 6 bases, with 15 bases remaining between them. CDR3 loop: CASSLALLGKGEQYF. The DNA for the CDR3 is TGTGCCAGCAGCTTAGCGCTGTTGGGGAAAGGCGAGCAGTACTTC.

This chain connects TRBV28 to TRBJ2-7; 8 bases fit TRBD2. CDR1 is MDHEN and CDR2 is SYDVKM in the germline V gene. The CDR3 length is 17 residues. The ends lost 3 bases at V and 0 bases at J; junction bases unmatched: 10. This CDR3 is CASSFPLLAGSSYEQYF. CDR3 DNA: TGTGCCAGCAGTTTCCCCCTTCTAGCGGGTAGCTCCTACGAGCAGTACTTC. Full variable domain (outside the CDR3, taken from reference TRBV28 and TRBJ2-7): DVKVTQSSRYLVKRTGEKVFLECVQDMDHENMFWYRQDPGLGLRLIYFSYDVKMKEKGDIPEGYSVSREKKERFSLILESASTNQTSMYLCASSFPLLAGSSYEQYFGPGTRLTVT.

The V and J genes are TRBV7-8 and TRBJ2-1, with D maybe TRBD2 (5 bases). Trimming took 2 bases from V and 7 from J, leaving 15 bases between them. The germline CDR1 and CDR2 sequences are SGHVS and FQNEAQ. The CDR3 is 15 amino acids. CDR3 residues: CASSLSHGDGNEQFF. CDR3 DNA: TGTGCCAGCAGCTTATCTCACGGGGATGGAAATGAGCAGTTCTTC.

The chain carries TRBV13 and TRBJ2-7, with D hard to call. V lost 5 bases and J lost 6, with 26 bases in between. The CDR3 contains 17 residues. Germline loops: CDR1 PRHDT, CDR2 FYEKMQ (reference sequence). The CDR3 region is CASSHTRNSMGSSEQYF. The CDR3 region has the DNA TGTGCCAGCAGCCACACCCGGAATAGCATGGGGTCGTCCGAGCAGTACTTC.

The chain couples TRBV19 to TRBJ2-1; 10 nucleotides line up with TRBD1. V was pared by 5 bases and J by 8 bases, with 6 bases of the junction left unmatched. Germline lookup yields CDR1 LNHDA and CDR2 SQIVND (reference sequence). The CDR3 has 14 amino acids. Here the CDR3 DNA reads TGTGCCAGTAGTCGAGGACAGGGGGGAGATGAGCAGTTCTTC. Encoded protein: CASSRGQGGDEQFF.

The J gene is TRBJ2-1, the V gene TRBV27; 13 nucleotides match TRBD2. Germline CDR1 is MNHEY and CDR2 is SMNVEV (reference sequence). CDR3 length: 14 residues. V shed 7 bases, J shed 7 bases, and the junction held 4 bases outside the gene matches. The CDR3 is CASKGLAGNNEQFF. CDR3 nucleotide sequence: TGTGCCAGCAAGGGACTAGCGGGAAATAATGAGCAGTTCTTC.

The CDR3 sequence: CSPTKTGTGGSYTF. CDR3 bases: TGCAGCCCGACTAAAACCGGGACAGGGGGAAGCTACACCTTC. This chain connects TRBV29-1 to TRBJ1-2; 11 positions agree with TRBD1. Germline lookup yields CDR1 SQVTM and CDR2 ANQGSEA. This CDR3 has 14 amino acids. With 8 bases clipped from V and 9 bases from J, the junction kept 14 bases outside the gene matches.

The rearrangement joins TRBV19 to TRBJ1-5; D unresolved. Per the germline V gene, CDR1 is LNHDA and CDR2 is SQIVND (reference sequence). Trimming took 7 bases from V and 5 from J, leaving 15 bases between them. The CDR3 loop spans 14 amino acids. CDR3 amino acids: CASTEETPYQPQHF. The CDR3 nucleotides read TGTGCCAGTACTGAAGAAACGCCCTATCAGCCCCAGCATTTT.

The chain couples TRBV11-2 to TRBJ2-3, with 15 bases lining up with TRBD2. Germline CDR1 SGHAT, CDR2 FQNNGV. The CDR3 has 19 residues. V lost 1 base and J lost 0; bases outside the gene matches: 5. The CDR3 DNA follows: TGTGCCAGCAGCTTAGTCCCGGGACTAGCGGGAGGTAGCACAGATACGCAGTATTTT. Protein: CASSLVPGLAGGSTDTQYF.

V gene TRBV6-1 combines with J gene TRBJ2-1; D possibly corresponds to TRBD1 (6 bases). Trimming pared 7 bases from V and 9 bases from J, leaving 19 bases between. CDR3 size: 14 residues. Germline CDR1 MNHNS, CDR2 SASEGT. The CDR3 sequence: CASTNSPRGSEQFF. CDR3 nucleotide sequence: TGTGCCAGCACCAATAGCCCCAGGGGAAGTGAGCAGTTCTTC.

This chain joins TRBV5-4 and TRBJ2-3; no clear D. The CDR3 extends over 13 amino acids. Germline V gives CDR1 SGHNT, CDR2 YYREEE (reference sequence). Trimming stripped 4 bases from V and 4 bases from J, with 10 bases between. CDR3 nucleotide sequence: TGTGCCAGCAGCCCTGTACGTGCAGATACGCAGTATTTT. Its protein is CASSPVRADTQYF.

The J gene is TRBJ1-5, the V gene TRBV18; TRBD1 matches at 9 bases. J gave up 1 base and V 0 bases, and 7 bases lay outside the gene matches. The length of the CDR3 is 18 residues. Germline V gene lookup returns CDR1 KGHSH and CDR2 LQKENI. This chain's CDR3 is CASSPPATGGLSNQPQHF. The CDR3 nucleotides read TGTGCCAGCTCACCACCGGCGACAGGGGGTTTGAGCAATCAGCCCCAGCATTTT. Complete variable domain (other parts from reference TRBV18 and TRBJ1-5): NAGVMQNPRHLVRRRGQEARLRCSPMKGHSHVYWYRQLPEEGLKFMVYLQKENIIDESGMPKERFSAEFPKEGPSILRIQQVVRGDSAAYFCASSPPATGGLSNQPQHFGDGTRLSIL.

The V and J genes are TRBV15 and TRBJ2-5; 7 positions match TRBD2. J was trimmed by 5 bases and V by 3 bases; bases with no gene match: 15. The CDR3 loop spans 17 amino acids. Germline V gene lookup returns CDR1 LNHNV and CDR2 YYDKDF (reference sequence). DNA of the CDR3: TGTGCCACCAGCAGTGGGAACGGGGGGACGAGGGTCGAGACCCAGTACTTC. Protein: CATSSGNGGTRVETQYF.

Only one count was recorded for this clone. This chain uses TRBV6-1 with TRBJ1-2; 7 bases line up with TRBD1. The CDR3 length is 14 residues. The ends lost 6 bases at V and 1 base at J; junction bases unmatched: 5. Germline V gene data show CDR1 as MNHNS and CDR2 as SASEGT. The CDR3 sequence is CASSPGQINYGYTF. The CDR3 DNA follows: TGTGCCAGCAGCCCGGGACAGATTAACTATGGCTACACCTTC.

The rearrangement uses TRBV7-7 and TRBJ1-1, with D maybe TRBD1 (5 bases). V lost 1 base and J lost 4, with 7 bases in between. There are 13 residues in the CDR3. CDR1 is SSHAT, CDR2 FNYEAQ, per germline (reference sequence). CDR3 sequence (DNA): TGTGCCAGCAGCTTAGAGAGGGGCACTGAAGCTTTCTTT. It is translated as CASSLERGTEAFF.

The V and J genes are TRBV5-1 and TRBJ1-1, with TRBD1 as a possible D gene (5 bases). V lost 2 bases and J 3 bases, leaving 11 bases between the germline ends. The CDR3 loop spans 14 amino acids. Germline V gene data show CDR1 as SGHRS and CDR2 as YFSETQ. This CDR3 is CASSFSSGDTEAFF. As DNA, the CDR3 is TGCGCCAGCAGCTTTTCTTCGGGGGACACTGAAGCTTTCTTT.

CDR3 amino acids: CASSLALGYEQYF. CDR3 in DNA: TGTGCCAGCAGCTTAGCTCTGGGATACGAGCAGTACTTC. The rearrangement joins TRBV7-8 to TRBJ2-7; no firm D call. From germline, CDR1 is SGHVS and CDR2 FQNEAQ. Trimming stripped 0 bases from V and 4 bases from J, with 7 bases between. CDR3 length equals 13 residues.